Following are 23 T cell receptor beta chains from one sample sequenced in a study of blood T cell repertoires in COVID-19. Measured with immunoSEQ multiplex PCR; TCRdb has only the in-frame clones, and not every one. This sample has roughly 110,000 clones; 60% to 85% occur once, and the top ten carry approximately 4.3%. Material: peripheral blood. Every receptor here comes from a man aged 65 to 85 with acute or convalescent COVID-19.

The chain employs TRBV16 and TRBJ1-2; weak D call: TRBD1 (5 bases). Looked up from germline, CDR1 is KGHSY and CDR2 is FQNENV. The CDR3 extends over 11 amino acids. V was shortened by 2 bases and J by 8 bases, with 6 bases between the two germline ends. In DNA form, the CDR3 reads TGTGCCAGCAGCCAAAGGGGCGGCTACACCTTC. The encoded protein is CASSQRGGYTF.

The rearrangement uses TRBV3-1 (or the pseudogene TRBV3-2) and TRBJ1-1, with 9 bases matching TRBD1. This CDR3 has 15 amino acids. Germline CDR1 LGHDT, CDR2 YNNKEL (reference sequence). With V trimmed by 5 bases and J by 4 bases, 8 bases remained unmatched. CDR3 sequence: CASSYRTGVSTEAFF. The CDR3 DNA sequence: TGTGCCAGCAGCTACCGGACAGGGGTAAGCACTGAAGCTTTCTTT.

The chain is built from TRBV12-3 or TRBV12-4 and TRBJ1-5; D ambiguous. This CDR3 has 13 residues. Trimming left V 3 bases short and J 6 bases short, with 9 bases between. This CDR3 is CASSFPGSQPQHF. The CDR3 DNA is TGTGCCAGCAGTTTCCCGGGGAGTCAGCCCCAGCATTTT.

The V call is TRBV6-5, the J call TRBJ1-5; 8 nucleotides agree with TRBD1. V was pared by 6 bases and J by 7 bases, with 5 bases of the junction left unmatched. The CDR3 length is 13 residues. Germline V gives CDR1 MNHEY, CDR2 SVGAGI. This CDR3 is CASRGTGHQPQHF. The CDR3 DNA sequence: TGTGCCAGCAGGGGGACAGGCCACCAGCCCCAGCATTTT.

The gene calls are TRBV4-1 and TRBJ2-7, with a tentative D call TRBD1 (6 bases). Germline CDR1 is MGHRA and CDR2 is YSYEKL. The CDR3 is 15 amino acids. The germline V and J ends were trimmed by 0 bases and 3 bases, with 12 bases remaining between them. The CDR3 loop reads CASSQETGEGYEQYF. In DNA form, the CDR3 reads TGCGCCAGCAGCCAAGAGACAGGAGAGGGCTACGAGCAGTACTTC.

This clone came up a few times. The V and J genes are TRBV29-1 and TRBJ2-5; weak D call: TRBD2 (6 bases). Per the germline V gene, CDR1 is SQVTM and CDR2 is ANQGSEA. The V end was cut by 2 bases, the J end by 2 bases, with 21 bases between. CDR3 size: 17 residues. CDR3 coding DNA: TGCAGCGTTGAACCTTCGTATTGGACTAATGAACAAGAGACCCAGTACTTC. Its translation: CSVEPSYWTNEQETQYF. Together with reference TRBV29-1 and TRBJ2-5, the CDR3 gives the full variable domain: SAVISQKPSRDICQRGTSLTIQCQVDSQVTMMFWYRQQPGQSLTLIATANQGSEATYESGFVIDKFPISRPNLTFSTLTVSNMSPEDSSIYLCSVEPSYWTNEQETQYFGPGTRLLVL.

This clone has only one observation. CDR3 amino acids: CASSPLQGISYNEQFF. In DNA, the CDR3 is TGTGCCAGCTCACCGCTACAGGGCATTTCCTACAATGAGCAGTTCTTC. The rearrangement joins TRBV18 to TRBJ2-1, with a tentative D call TRBD1 (6 bases). Germline loops: CDR1 KGHSH, CDR2 LQKENI. V lost 3 bases, J lost 1 base, and 13 bases lay in between. CDR3 length: 16 amino acids.

This chain connects TRBV7-3 to TRBJ1-1, with unresolved D. Looked up from germline, CDR1 is SGHTA and CDR2 is FQGTGA. This CDR3 comprises 14 residues. V dropped 1 base and J dropped 8 bases, with 14 bases sitting between them. The CDR3 sequence is CASSLNRAGTEAFF. In nucleotides, the CDR3 is TGTGCCAGCAGCTTAAACCGAGCGGGTACCGAAGCTTTCTTT. The complete variable domain, with remaining parts taken from reference TRBV7-3 and TRBJ1-1, reads GAGVSQTPSNKVTEKGKYVELRCDPISGHTALYWYRQSLGQGPEFLIYFQGTGAADDSGLPNDRFFAVRPEGSVSTLKIQRTERGDSAVYLCASSLNRAGTEAFFGQGTRLTVV.

In its sample, this clone was seen once. The chain uses TRBV5-6 and TRBJ1-2; D uncertain. This CDR3 has 13 amino acids. Germline V gives CDR1 SGHDT, CDR2 YYEEEE. Trimming stripped 2 bases from V and 5 bases from J, with 10 bases between. The CDR3 DNA reads TGTGCCAGCAGCTTAAATGGACTATATGGCTACACCTTC. It codes for CASSLNGLYGYTF.

V and J are TRBV7-7 and TRBJ2-5; tentatively, D is TRBD2 (6 bases). The germline V gene has CDR1 SSHAT and CDR2 FNYEAQ (reference sequence). Trimming took 7 bases from V and 5 from J, leaving 11 bases between them. This CDR3 is 12 amino acids long. CDR3 region: CASTGGGETQYF. The DNA of the CDR3 is TGTGCCAGCACCGGGGGAGGTGAGACCCAGTACTTC.

There are a few counts of this clone. The chain employs TRBV6-6 and TRBJ2-1; 8 nucleotides align to TRBD1. Germline CDR1 is MNHNY and CDR2 is SVGAGI (reference sequence). With 5 bases clipped from V and 0 bases from J, the junction kept 3 bases outside the gene matches. This CDR3 is 15 amino acids long. DNA of the CDR3: TGTGCCAGCAGTCGGACAGGGAGCTCCTACAATGAGCAGTTCTTC. It specifies CASSRTGSSYNEQFF.

This clone was detected only once. The CDR3 DNA reads TGTGCCAGCAGCTTGGGGGCTCATCAGCCCCAGCATTTT. This gives the protein CASSLGAHQPQHF. V gene TRBV7-2 combines with J gene TRBJ1-5; D possibly corresponds to TRBD1 (6 bases). Per the germline V gene, CDR1 is SGHTA and CDR2 is FQGNSA. V was clipped by 3 bases and J by 5 bases, with 8 bases between them. The CDR3 runs to 13 residues.

The V and J genes are TRBV6-2 or TRBV6-3 and TRBJ2-2; a weak D match, TRBD2 (6 bases). Germline CDR1 MNHEY, CDR2 SVGEGT. V lost 6 bases to trimming and J lost 0 bases, with 11 bases between them. This CDR3 is 15 amino acids long. The CDR3 DNA follows: TGTGCCAGCAGCCAGACTAGTTCGAACACCGGGGAGCTGTTTTTT. Its translation: CASSQTSSNTGELFF.

The rearrangement joins TRBV7-8 to TRBJ1-3, with TRBD1 as a possible D gene (6 bases). In germline, CDR1 is SGHVS, CDR2 FQNEAQ. The CDR3 consists of 15 residues. With 5 bases removed from V and 0 bases from J, the gap between germline ends came to 11 bases. CDR3 bases: TGTGCCAGCAGCCATGACAGGATCTCTGGAAACACCATATATTTT. Translation: CASSHDRISGNTIYF.

The genes are TRBV2 and TRBJ1-3; D possibly corresponds to TRBD1 (6 bases). Trimming took 2 bases from V and 2 from J, leaving 10 bases between them. From germline, CDR1 is SNHLY and CDR2 FYNNEI. The CDR3 runs 15 residues. As DNA, the CDR3 is TGTGCCAGCAGTGAAAGGGAGGGGGCTGGAAACACCATATATTTT. Amino acid sequence: CASSEREGAGNTIYF.

V is TRBV28 and J is TRBJ2-7; D is unclear. Deletions cut 3 bases from V and 3 bases from J, with 3 bases between. The CDR3 contains 11 residues. Germline-derived CDR1 and CDR2 are MDHEN and SYDVKM. DNA for the CDR3: TGTGCCAGCAGTTTCGGCTACGAGCAGTACTTC. Protein product: CASSFGYEQYF.

CDR3 nucleotide sequence: TGTGCCAGCAGCGCGACGACAGGCGGGGGGGGCACAGATACGCAGTATTTT. Translated, it gives CASSATTGGGGTDTQYF. V gene TRBV9 combines with J gene TRBJ2-3; 9 bases map to TRBD2. The CDR3 extends over 17 amino acids. Per germline, CDR1 SGDLS and CDR2 YYNGEE. The V segment lost 3 bases and the J segment 1 base; nucleotides outside the gene matches: 9.

The chain recombines TRBV4-3 with TRBJ2-2, with TRBD2 matching over 10 bases. This CDR3 is 18 amino acids long. Losses at the gene ends were 4 bases for V and 4 bases for J; bases not matched to a gene: 12. Germline V gene data show CDR1 as LGHNA and CDR2 as YSLEER. The CDR3 region has the DNA TGCGCCAGCAGCCTCTCGGGGAGCGGGGGGGCGAGCACCGGGGAGCTGTTTTTT. This gives the protein CASSLSGSGGASTGELFF.

This clone was detected once. The V and J genes are TRBV7-8 and TRBJ2-1, with 9 bases lining up with TRBD2. The CDR3 is made up of 15 amino acids. Trimming took 1 base from V and 4 from J; bases not matched to a gene: 2. The germline V gene encodes CDR1 SGHVS and CDR2 FQNEAQ. The CDR3 region is CASSLVAGVYNEQFF. The CDR3 nucleotides read TGTGCCAGCAGCTTAGTAGCGGGGGTTTACAATGAGCAGTTCTTC.

The rearrangement uses TRBV12-3 or TRBV12-4 and TRBJ1-2, with D possibly TRBD1 on 5 matching bases. This CDR3 has 13 amino acids. V lost 0 bases and J 10 bases, leaving 12 bases between the germline ends. The CDR3 here is CASSLAQGEVYTF. The CDR3 nucleotides are TGTGCCAGCAGTTTAGCGCAAGGGGAGGTCTACACCTTC.

This clone was counted once. This rearrangement joins TRBV18 to TRBJ1-4; D unclear. The CDR3 is 14 amino acids. The V gene's germline CDR1 is KGHSH and CDR2 LQKENI. V shed 2 bases and J shed 12 bases, with 16 bases lying between them. In nucleotides, the CDR3 is TGTGCCAGCTCACCAGCGGCTACTGGTTTAGAACTGTTTTTT. It yields the protein CASSPAATGLELFF.

This chain links TRBV9 with TRBJ1-1; D not certain. Germline-derived CDR1 and CDR2 are SGDLS and YYNGEE. The V gene lost 0 bases and the J gene lost 5 bases, with 11 bases spanning the gap. The CDR3 runs to 14 residues. The CDR3 reads CASSVATGRTEAFF. The DNA for the CDR3 is TGTGCCAGCAGCGTAGCTACTGGGAGGACTGAAGCTTTCTTT.

The chain uses TRBV11-2 and TRBJ2-7; 9 nucleotides agree with TRBD1. The CDR3 totals 13 residues. Germline values: CDR1 SGHAT, CDR2 FQNNGV. V shed 5 bases, J shed 6 bases, and the junction held 5 bases outside the gene matches. The CDR3 DNA follows: TGTGCCAGCAGCGCCGGACAGGGGCGCGAGCAGTACTTC. Translated: CASSAGQGREQYF.